This section outlines one T cell receptor beta chain sequence together with its context. The sample comes from a study of blood T cell repertoires in COVID-19. Across the whole study: Acute-phase and convalescent COVID-19 samples originated in the United States, Italy and Spain.

The germline V and J ends were trimmed by 1 base and 5 bases, with 12 bases remaining between them. Per the germline V gene, CDR1 is SGHDT and CDR2 is YYEEEE. The CDR3 has 14 amino acids. How the authors handled the data: Counts of nucleated cells, estimated from reference gene primer amplification, were obtained. Clones were sequenced by immunoSEQ multiplex PCR, and TCRdb holds only the in-frame ones, with some missing. That table furnishes V, J and clone size, whereas the DNA furnished D and trimming. The sample has about 190,000 clones; around 80% are singletons. The J gene is TRBJ2-5, the V gene TRBV5-6; perhaps TRBD1 as D (6 bases). The sample comprised peripheral blood. The TCR comes from an elderly woman with active or convalescent COVID-19. In DNA form, the CDR3 reads TGTGCCAGCAGCTTGTGGACAGCTCAGGAGACCCAGTACTTC. Protein: CASSLWTAQETQYF. Drawing the rest from reference TRBV5-6 and TRBJ2-5, the complete variable domain is DAGVTQSPTHLIKTRGQQVTLRCSPKSGHDTVSWYQQALGQGPQFIFQYYEEEERQRGNFPDRFSGHQFPNYSSELNVNALLLGDSALYLCASSLWTAQETQYFGPGTRLLVL.